This TCR beta chain was sequenced in a study of blood T cell repertoires in COVID-19. As handled by the study authors: It was from reference gene primer amplification that nucleated cell counts were estimated. TCRdb's table, derived via immunoSEQ multiplex PCR, lists solely in-frame clones and lacks some. Clonal size and the V and J genes are those of that table, whereas D and trimming came from the DNA. The sample consists of 100,000 or so clones, 85% of them appearing once. The CDR3 is made up of 15 amino acids. The V and J ends lost 3 bases and 4 bases respectively, with 15 bases between them. Germline CDR1 SGHAT, CDR2 FQNNGV.

The sequence derives from a woman in her seventies with active or convalescent COVID-19. The chain is built from TRBV11-2 and TRBJ1-2, with D possibly being TRBD1 (6 bases). Sequences were obtained from peripheral blood. The CDR3 spells CASSLRGGGSYGYTF. In DNA, the CDR3 is TGTGCCAGCAGCTTGCGGGGAGGGGGGTCCTATGGCTACACCTTC. Variable domain in full (rest from reference TRBV11-2 and TRBJ1-2): EAGVAQSPRYKIIEKRQSVAFWCNPISGHATLYWYQQILGQGPKLLIQFQNNGVVDDSQLPKDRFSAERLKGVDSTLKIQPAKLEDSAVYLCASSLRGGGSYGYTFGSGTRLTVV.